The subject of this entry is one T cell receptor beta chain. The data were obtained in a study of blood T cell repertoires in COVID-19. On the study more broadly: Samples came from the United States, Italy and Spain, spanning acute and convalescent COVID-19. PBMCs, B-cell-depleted T cells, or T cells were the source of the cDNA or gDNA that made up the material.

V shed 4 bases and J 3 bases; nucleotides not matched to a gene: 5. The germline CDR1 and CDR2 sequences are SGHTA and FQGNSA. The CDR3 totals 15 residues. In the source study's methods: Nucleated cell counts were estimated from reference gene primer amplification. Assay: immunoSEQ multiplex PCR; the TCRdb copy retains only in-frame clones and omits some. The D gene and trimming were derived from the DNA, and the V and J assignments and clone size from that table. The repertoire has tens of thousands of clones, 75% to 85% of them found once; the top ten carry around 14%. V is TRBV7-2 and J is TRBJ2-3; 9 bases are a match to TRBD2. The origin of this receptor is a human donor with acute or convalescent COVID-19. The donor label of this sample is uncertain. The sequencing input was peripheral blood. The CDR3 DNA follows: TGTGCCAGCAGCTCTAGCGGGACAAGGACAGATACGCAGTATTTT. Protein sequence: CASSSSGTRTDTQYF. Together with reference TRBV7-2 and TRBJ2-3, the CDR3 gives the full variable domain: GAGVSQSPSNKVTEKGKDVELRCDPISGHTALYWYRQSLGQGLEFLIYFQGNSAPDKSGLPSDRFSAERTGGSVSTLTIQRTQQEDSAVYLCASSSSGTRTDTQYFGPGTRLTVL.